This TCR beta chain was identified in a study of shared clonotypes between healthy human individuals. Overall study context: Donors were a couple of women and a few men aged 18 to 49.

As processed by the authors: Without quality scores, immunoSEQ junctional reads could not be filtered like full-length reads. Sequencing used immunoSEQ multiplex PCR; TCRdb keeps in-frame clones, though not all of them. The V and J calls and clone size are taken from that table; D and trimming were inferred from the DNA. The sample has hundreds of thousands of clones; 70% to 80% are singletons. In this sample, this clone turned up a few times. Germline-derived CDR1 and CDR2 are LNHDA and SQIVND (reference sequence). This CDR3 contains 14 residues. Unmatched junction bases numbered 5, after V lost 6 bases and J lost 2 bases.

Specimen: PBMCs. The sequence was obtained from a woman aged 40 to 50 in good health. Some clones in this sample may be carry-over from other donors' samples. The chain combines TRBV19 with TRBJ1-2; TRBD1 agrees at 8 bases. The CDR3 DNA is TGTGCCAGTAGCGGACAGGGTGAAAACTATGGCTACACCTTC. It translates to CASSGQGENYGYTF.